This entry lists 31 T cell receptor beta chains sequenced from one sample in a study of beta chain features in type 1 diabetes. The investigators reverse transcribed all of the isolated RNA, so they sequenced expressed TCRB transcripts. Data came from immunoSEQ multiplex PCR; TCRdb stores just in-frame clones and leaves some out. The sample holds almost 350,000 clones, approximately 10% seen once. These receptors are not linked to any known antigen. Findings and caveats of the study: In all four CD4+ subsets, TCRB CDR3 length was significantly, moderately reduced in type 1 diabetes.

Material: central memory CD4+ T cells from blood. These TCRs come from a man under 40 with type 1 diabetes.

This clone was detected only a few times. V gene TRBV4-1 combines with J gene TRBJ2-7, with D possibly matching TRBD2 (6 bases). The CDR3 is 17 residues long. The V and J ends lost 4 bases and 3 bases respectively, with 22 bases between them. Germline-derived CDR1 and CDR2 are MGHRA and YSYEKL. The CDR3 reads CASSPTGRSGTDYEQYF. In DNA form, the CDR3 reads TGCGCCAGCAGCCCCACTGGGAGGTCAGGGACTGACTACGAGCAGTACTTC.

The chain links TRBV19 to TRBJ1-3; possibly TRBD1 for D (6 bases). Trimming took off 11 bases at V and 3 bases at J, with 20 bases between the two ends. CDR3 length: 15 residues. CDR1 LNHDA and CDR2 SQIVND come from the germline V gene (reference sequence). Written as DNA, the CDR3 is TGTGCCTCAAATTCGGCAGGGGACCTTGGAAACACCATATATTTT. It codes for CASNSAGDLGNTIYF.

The rearrangement joins TRBV7-9 to TRBJ2-7; D ambiguous. The CDR3 spans 13 residues. V gave up 1 base and J gave up 2 bases, with 6 bases separating them. Germline V lookup: CDR1 SEHNR, CDR2 FQNEAQ (reference sequence). CDR3 loop: CASSLVPAYEQYF. As DNA, the CDR3 is TGTGCCAGCAGCTTAGTTCCAGCCTACGAGCAGTACTTC.

This clone was seen only a few times. The rearrangement links TRBV19 to TRBJ2-3; no definite D call. Germline V CDR1 and CDR2: LNHDA, SQIVND (reference sequence). The CDR3 contains 12 residues. The V end was cut by 2 bases, the J end by 14 bases, with 14 bases between. The chain's CDR3 is CASSIRSGGWYF. The CDR3 bases are TGTGCCAGTAGTATACGAAGTGGTGGATGGTATTTT.

This chain uses TRBV4-3 with TRBJ1-6, with TRBD1 as a possible D gene (6 bases). V shed 6 bases and J shed 0 bases, with 12 bases lying between them. This CDR3 has 16 amino acids. Germline CDR1 and CDR2: LGHNA and YSLEER. The CDR3 reads CASSQDSLSYNSPLHF. DNA of the CDR3: TGCGCCAGCAGTCAGGACAGCCTCTCCTATAATTCACCCCTCCACTTT.

This clone was seen more than once but under ten times. The chain carries TRBV5-4 and TRBJ2-3; 10 nucleotides agree with TRBD2. This CDR3 contains 15 residues. The V gene end was trimmed by 4 bases and the J gene end by 2 bases; junction bases not matched to a gene: 4. Germline values: CDR1 SGHNT, CDR2 YYREEE (reference sequence). CDR3 bases: TGTGCCAGCAGCCTAGCGGGGGCAACCACAGATACGCAGTATTTT. Translated: CASSLAGATTDTQYF.

J is TRBJ1-2 and V is TRBV18; no clear D. Germline values: CDR1 KGHSH, CDR2 LQKENI. V gave up 1 base and J gave up 4 bases, with 13 bases separating them. The CDR3 consists of 15 residues. CDR3 in DNA: TGTGCCAGCTCACCACGTCCAGATCGCCGCTATGGCTACACCTTC. Translation gives CASSPRPDRRYGYTF.

This clone was observed a handful of times. The V and J genes are TRBV5-1 and TRBJ2-3, with TRBD2 identical over 14 bases. Germline loops: CDR1 SGHRS, CDR2 YFSETQ. The CDR3 totals 18 residues. V shed 4 bases and J 3 bases; nucleotides not matched to a gene: 10. DNA for the CDR3: TGCGCCAGCAGCCGCCCGGGGACTAGCGGGGGCCTAACAGATACGCAGTATTTT. This gives the protein CASSRPGTSGGLTDTQYF.

The J gene is TRBJ2-7, the V gene TRBV30, with D possibly matching TRBD2 (6 bases). Per germline, CDR1 GTSNPN and CDR2 SVGIG (reference sequence). V was pared by 1 base and J by 7 bases, with 8 bases between. The CDR3 covers 11 residues. CDR3 loop: CAWSGAGEQYF. The CDR3 DNA is TGTGCCTGGAGTGGTGCGGGGGAGCAGTACTTC.

The chain links TRBV6-1 to TRBJ2-7; possibly TRBD1 or TRBD2 for D (5 bases each). The CDR3 loop spans 16 amino acids. Germline CDR1 and CDR2: MNHNS and SASEGT. Trimming left V 4 bases short and J 7 bases short, with 23 bases between. CDR3 DNA sequence: TGTGCCAGCAGTGCACAGTCGTGGGGGACCCGGGGTGAGCAGTACTTC. Encoded protein: CASSAQSWGTRGEQYF.

The V gene is TRBV7-2, the J gene TRBJ2-4; D perhaps matches TRBD2 (5 bases). CDR3 size: 16 residues. The ends were cut back, 2 bases at V and 8 bases at J, with 19 bases in the middle. Per germline, CDR1 SGHTA and CDR2 FQGNSA. The DNA of the CDR3 is TGTGCCAGCAGCTTACCCGCGGGTTCCCCTGGGGACATTCAGTACTTC. This gives the protein CASSLPAGSPGDIQYF.

This clone was counted only a few times. V gene TRBV18 combines with J gene TRBJ1-2; 7 nucleotides match TRBD1. Germline V CDR1 and CDR2: KGHSH, LQKENI. V gave up 6 bases and J gave up 8 bases; unmatched junction bases: 9. The CDR3 contains 13 residues. The chain's CDR3 is CASSEAQGMGYTF. In DNA form, the CDR3 reads TGTGCCAGCTCGGAAGCACAGGGGATGGGCTACACCTTC.

This clone showed up just a few times. The genes are TRBV25-1 and TRBJ2-3; TRBD2 agrees at 9 bases. This CDR3 contains 16 residues. Germline CDR1 MGHDK, CDR2 SYGVNS. Germline trimming cut 1 base from V and 3 bases from J; bases unmatched to any gene: 5. For the CDR3, the DNA is TGTGCCAGCAGTGAATCAGCAAGCGGGGGGACAGATACGCAGTATTTT. Its translation is CASSESASGGTDTQYF. Full variable domain (outside the CDR3, taken from reference TRBV25-1 and TRBJ2-3): EADIYQTPRYLVIGTGKKITLECSQTMGHDKMYWYQQDPGMELHLIHYSYGVNSTEKGDLSSESTVSRIRTEHFPLTLESARPSHTSQYLCASSESASGGTDTQYFGPGTRLTVL.

This clone appeared many times. The chain combines TRBV10-3 with TRBJ2-7, with D perhaps TRBD2 (7 bases). V gave up 5 bases and J gave up 5 bases, with 19 bases separating them. Per germline, CDR1 ENHRY and CDR2 SYGVKD. The CDR3 consists of 15 residues. CDR3 loop: CAISSVAGAANEQYF. DNA of the CDR3: TGTGCCATCAGTTCCGTTGCGGGGGCCGCCAACGAGCAGTACTTC.

This clone was recorded many times. Other DNA variants within this sample encode the same CDR3. The chain combines TRBV4-3 with TRBJ2-5, with TRBD1 matching over 7 bases. This CDR3 contains 15 residues. CDR1 is LGHNA, CDR2 YSLEER, per germline. The V segment lost 0 bases and the J segment 4 bases; nucleotides outside the gene matches: 5. The CDR3 is CASSQDPGGGETQYF. The CDR3, as DNA: TGCGCCAGCAGCCAAGATCCAGGGGGTGGAGAGACCCAGTACTTC.

This clone has just a few counts. The chain is built from TRBV9 and TRBJ2-2; the D is unclear. Between the trimmed V and J ends, which lost 4 bases and 6 bases, there was a span of 16 bases. The CDR3 loop spans 15 amino acids. Germline V gene lookup returns CDR1 SGDLS and CDR2 YYNGEE. CDR3 nucleotide sequence: TGTGCCAGCAGCCGCCTCGGTGAGGAGTCCGGGGAGCTGTTTTTT. Protein product: CASSRLGEESGELFF.

This clone has only a few counts. The rearrangement uses TRBV28 and TRBJ2-2; D not certain. Germline CDR1 reads MDHEN; CDR2 reads SYDVKM. This CDR3 has 14 amino acids. V lost 3 bases to trimming and J lost 3 bases, with 8 bases between them. CDR3 sequence (DNA): TGTGCCAGCAGTTTCACCGGATACACCGGGGAGCTGTTTTTT. Its protein product is CASSFTGYTGELFF.

This clone was detected ten times or more. Other nucleotide sequences in the sample specify the same CDR3. The chain joins TRBV7-2 to TRBJ2-5, with D unresolved. Germline CDR1 and CDR2: SGHTA and FQGNSA. CDR3 size: 14 residues. The V end was cut by 0 bases, the J end by 1 base, with 6 bases between. The CDR3 coding sequence is TGTGCCAGCAGCTTAGCCTCGGCCCAAGAGACCCAGTACTTC. It encodes CASSLASAQETQYF.

This clone was detected a few times. This same CDR3 is encoded by further DNA sequences in the sample. V usage is TRBV9 and J usage is TRBJ2-7, with 7 positions matching TRBD1. The V and J ends lost 0 bases and 4 bases, in that order; junction bases with no gene match: 7. Germline V CDR1 and CDR2: SGDLS, YYNGEE. CDR3 length: 15 amino acids. Here the CDR3 DNA reads TGTGCCAGCAGCGTAGAGCCTACAGGGGTGTACGAGCAGTACTTC. Its translation is CASSVEPTGVYEQYF.

The gene calls are TRBV7-9 and TRBJ2-7, with 10 bases that match TRBD1. V was pared by 5 bases and J by 1 base, with 2 bases of the junction left unmatched. The CDR3 covers 14 residues. Germline V lookup: CDR1 SEHNR, CDR2 FQNEAQ (reference sequence). This CDR3 reads CASSRTGGSYEQYF. CDR3 in DNA: TGTGCCAGCAGCCGGACAGGGGGGTCCTACGAGCAGTACTTC.

The table lists this clone with a few counts. Other DNA sequences in the sample encode the same CDR3. This chain joins TRBV18 and TRBJ1-2; 10 nucleotides line up with TRBD1. The J segment lost 6 bases and the V segment lost 1 base, leaving 2 bases of the junction unmatched. Germline assignment: CDR1 KGHSH and CDR2 LQKENI. This CDR3 is built from 14 residues. CDR3 protein: CASSPLGTGDGYTF. CDR3 coding DNA: TGTGCCAGCTCACCACTCGGGACAGGGGATGGCTACACCTTC.

In DNA, the CDR3 is TGTGCCATCAGTGACGTGACCGGGGAGCTGTTTTTT. It yields the protein CAISDVTGELFF. This chain uses TRBV10-3 with TRBJ2-2, with no clear D. With 3 bases removed from V and 5 bases from J, the gap between germline ends came to 4 bases. The CDR3 contains 12 residues. Germline V gene sequence: CDR1 ENHRY, CDR2 SYGVKD.

CDR3 region: CASSLDYPDTQYF. The CDR3, as DNA: TGCGCCAGCAGCTTGGACTACCCAGATACGCAGTATTTT. This rearrangement joins TRBV5-1 to TRBJ2-3; D uncertain. Per germline, CDR1 SGHRS and CDR2 YFSETQ. With 0 bases removed from V and 4 bases from J, the gap between germline ends came to 6 bases. This CDR3 has 13 residues.

V and J are TRBV6-5 and TRBJ2-7, with D possibly being TRBD1 (6 bases). Trimming removed 4 bases from V and 3 bases from J, with 10 bases in between. The CDR3 runs 13 residues. Germline lookup yields CDR1 MNHEY and CDR2 SVGAGI. CDR3 DNA sequence: TGTGCCAGCAGTTCACAGGGAAGCTACGAGCAGTACTTC. Translating gives CASSSQGSYEQYF.

The chain uses TRBV7-2 and TRBJ1-4, with D possibly TRBD1 on 5 matching bases. Per germline, CDR1 SGHTA and CDR2 FQGNSA. Deletions cut 3 bases from V and 0 bases from J, with 8 bases between. The CDR3 runs 15 residues. CDR3 DNA sequence: TGTGCCAGCAGCTTCGGGGGGACAACTAATGAAAAACTGTTTTTT. This translates into CASSFGGTTNEKLFF.

There are a few counts of this clone. This chain joins TRBV4-1 and TRBJ1-4; 7 bases agree with TRBD1. Looked up from germline, CDR1 is MGHRA and CDR2 is YSYEKL. The CDR3 is 16 residues long. The V and J ends lost 1 base and 5 bases, in that order; junction bases with no gene match: 7. CDR3 sequence reads: CASSQGGGTVNEKLFF. The DNA for the CDR3 is TGCGCCAGCAGCCAAGGAGGAGGGACAGTGAATGAAAAACTGTTTTTT.

This chain uses TRBV10-3 with TRBJ2-2; D unclear. The CDR3 sequence is 14 residues long. Per germline, CDR1 ENHRY and CDR2 SYGVKD. Deletions cut 10 bases from V and 0 bases from J, with 12 bases between. Here the CDR3 DNA reads TGTGCCAGCCTGTGGCAGGCGAACACCGGGGAGCTGTTTTTT. The encoded protein is CASLWQANTGELFF.

There are a few counts of this clone. CDR3: CASSLGLAGATSTDTQYF. Written as DNA, the CDR3 is TGCGCCAGCAGCTTAGGACTAGCGGGGGCGACTAGCACAGATACGCAGTATTTT. The chain has TRBV5-1 and TRBJ2-3; 13 bases line up with TRBD2. CDR3 size: 18 residues. Germline lookup yields CDR1 SGHRS and CDR2 YFSETQ. Trimming cost V 2 bases and J 0 bases; bases outside gene matches: 6. Full variable domain (outside the CDR3, taken from reference TRBV5-1 and TRBJ2-3): KAGVTQTPRYLIKTRGQQVTLSCSPISGHRSVSWYQQTPGQGLQFLFEYFSETQRNKGNFPGRFSGRQFSNSRSEMNVSTLELGDSALYLCASSLGLAGATSTDTQYFGPGTRLTVL.

This clone was detected a few times. V and J are TRBV2 and TRBJ1-2; a weak D match, TRBD1 (5 bases). V was pared by 6 bases and J by 2 bases, with 13 bases between. The CDR3 covers 14 residues. Germline assignment: CDR1 SNHLY and CDR2 FYNNEI. The CDR3 reads CASRYDSANYGYTF. The CDR3 DNA is TGTGCCAGCAGATACGACAGTGCCAACTATGGCTACACCTTC.

Notes on this clone: Additional DNA sequences in this sample encode the identical CDR3. The chain carries TRBV2 and TRBJ1-6; 7 bases fit TRBD1. V trimming: 6 bases; J trimming: 7 bases; junction bases outside the gene matches: 3. From germline, CDR1 is SNHLY and CDR2 FYNNEI. The CDR3 contains 13 residues. CDR3 DNA: TGTGCCAGCAGGTCAGGGGGGAATTCACCCCTCCACTTT. Translation: CASRSGGNSPLHF.

V and J are TRBV4-3 and TRBJ2-7, with D perhaps being TRBD1 or TRBD2 (5 bases each). V lost 1 base to trimming and J lost 2 bases, with 12 bases between them. This CDR3 has 15 amino acids. CDR1 is LGHNA, CDR2 YSLEER, per germline. The CDR3 nucleotides are TGCGCCAGCAGCCAAGTAGTGGGGGTAACCTACGAGCAGTACTTC. Protein sequence: CASSQVVGVTYEQYF.